What follows are 21 T cell receptor beta chains derived from one specimen sequenced in a study of blood T cell repertoires in COVID-19. Method: immunoSEQ multiplex PCR; TCRdb's copy keeps in-frame clones and lacks some. The table lists nearly 200,000 clones, approximately 84% of them singletons, with approximately 5% in the top ten. Sequencing was done on a sample of peripheral blood. The origin of the receptors is a woman aged 70-85 years with active or convalescent COVID-19.

The rearrangement joins TRBV5-1 to TRBJ1-4; D unclear. From germline, CDR1 is SGHRS and CDR2 YFSETQ. CDR3 length: 15 amino acids. The ends were cut back, 4 bases at V and 0 bases at J, with 10 bases in the middle. CDR3 nucleotide sequence: TGCGCCAGCAGCCTACCGGGTCCAACTAATGAAAAACTGTTTTTT. This encodes CASSLPGPTNEKLFF.

This chain connects TRBV19 to TRBJ1-1; D might be TRBD1 (6 bases). This CDR3 region has 14 residues. Trimming shortened V by 9 bases and J by 4 bases, and 18 bases separated the two germline ends. The germline V gene encodes CDR1 LNHDA and CDR2 SQIVND (reference sequence). In nucleotides, the CDR3 is TGTGCCAGCCGGAACAGGGTGGGCGCCACTGAAGCTTTCTTT. As protein: CASRNRVGATEAFF.

This rearrangement joins TRBV5-1 to TRBJ1-1; unclear D gene. Germline values: CDR1 SGHRS, CDR2 YFSETQ. The V gene lost 4 bases and the J gene lost 0 bases, with 7 bases spanning the gap. This CDR3 contains 13 residues. Here the CDR3 reads CASSPDMNTEAFF. The CDR3 bases are TGCGCCAGCAGCCCTGACATGAACACTGAAGCTTTCTTT.

The J gene is TRBJ2-1, the V gene TRBV18; 13 bases fit TRBD2. Germline V CDR1 and CDR2: KGHSH, LQKENI. This CDR3 region has 17 residues. After removal of 3 bases from V and 3 bases from J, the junction contained 5 bases not matched to a gene. CDR3 DNA sequence: TGTGCCAGCTCACCGTCCGGGACTAGCGGGAACTACAATGAGCAGTTCTTC. Amino acid sequence: CASSPSGTSGNYNEQFF.

In nucleotides, the CDR3 is TGCAGTGCTAGTTCAACCAGGGACAGGGCGAGACGTTGGGGAATGAACACTGAAGCTTTCTTT. This encodes CSASSTRDRARRWGMNTEAFF. The V call is TRBV20-1, the J call TRBJ1-1; 9 nucleotides match TRBD1. The CDR3 is 21 amino acids. In germline, CDR1 is DFQATT, CDR2 SNEGSKA (reference sequence). The ends lost 3 bases at V and 0 bases at J; junction bases unmatched: 23.

The chain has TRBV15 and TRBJ2-4, with TRBD2 identical over 7 bases. Per the germline V gene, CDR1 is LNHNV and CDR2 is YYDKDF (reference sequence). After removal of 8 bases from V and 3 bases from J, the junction contained 4 bases not matched to a gene. The CDR3 consists of 13 residues. The CDR3 reads CATGGVNKNIQYF. The DNA for the CDR3 is TGTGCCACCGGGGGGGTTAACAAAAACATTCAGTACTTC.

The chain is built from TRBV19 and TRBJ2-3, with TRBD1 matching over 7 bases. V dropped 6 bases and J dropped 0; count of bases not matched to a gene: 9. The CDR3 contains 16 residues. Looked up from germline, CDR1 is LNHDA and CDR2 is SQIVND (reference sequence). This chain's CDR3 is CASSLTGAPSTDTQYF. The DNA for the CDR3 is TGTGCCAGTAGCCTTACAGGGGCTCCAAGCACAGATACGCAGTATTTT. Based on the CDR3 plus reference TRBV19 and TRBJ2-3, the full variable domain is DGGITQSPKYLFRKEGQNVTLSCEQNLNHDAMYWYRQDPGQGLRLIYYSQIVNDFQKGDIAEGYSVSREKKESFPLTVTSAQKNPTAFYLCASSLTGAPSTDTQYFGPGTRLTVL.

V gene TRBV5-4 combines with J gene TRBJ2-6; 7 bases are a match to TRBD1. CDR1 is SGHNT, CDR2 YYREEE, per germline (reference sequence). Trimming cost V 3 bases and J 3 bases; bases outside gene matches: 6. This CDR3 is built from 16 residues. The CDR3 region has the DNA TGTGCCAGCAGCTCCGACAGGGACCGTGGGGCCAACGTCCTGACTTTC. Translation: CASSSDRDRGANVLTF.

V gene TRBV24-1 combines with J gene TRBJ2-2; unclear D gene. The germline V and J ends were trimmed by 9 bases and 0 bases, with 25 bases remaining between them. Germline CDR1 KGHDR, CDR2 SFDVKD. The CDR3 totals 19 residues. The CDR3 region has the DNA TGTGCCACCGGCCTCCCCAGGCAGTCTTCCGAAGCGAACACCGGGGAGCTGTTTTTT. This gives the protein CATGLPRQSSEANTGELFF.

Of note for this clone: This same CDR3 is encoded by further DNA sequences in the sample. This sequence joins TRBV6-5 and TRBJ1-2; D possibly corresponds to TRBD1 (6 bases). Trimming pared 0 bases from V and 8 bases from J, leaving 10 bases between. The germline gives CDR1 MNHEY, CDR2 SVGAGI. The CDR3 has 13 amino acids. CDR3 DNA: TGTGCCAGCAGTTACTCGGCTGACAGGGGCTACACCTTC. Translation gives CASSYSADRGYTF.

This chain uses TRBV3-1 (or the pseudogene TRBV3-2) with TRBJ2-7, with 8 bases that match TRBD2. Trimming took 4 bases from V and 7 from J; bases not matched to a gene: 9. Germline V lookup: CDR1 LGHDT, CDR2 YNNKEL (reference sequence). The CDR3 has 14 residues. DNA for the CDR3: TGTGCCAGCAGCCGGAACTCGGCGGGAGGTGAGCAGTACTTC. It encodes CASSRNSAGGEQYF.

The V gene is TRBV6-5, the J gene TRBJ1-1; 8 bases are shared with TRBD1. The CDR3 is 15 residues long. Germline V lookup: CDR1 MNHEY, CDR2 SVGAGI. V lost 10 bases, J lost 4 bases, and 14 bases stayed unmatched. The chain's CDR3 is CATTGAVGLGTEAFF. CDR3 DNA sequence: TGTGCCACGACAGGGGCGGTGGGGTTAGGCACTGAAGCTTTCTTT.

This sequence joins TRBV5-1 and TRBJ2-7, with 9 positions matching TRBD1. V lost 4 bases, J lost 5 bases, and 4 bases stayed unmatched. The CDR3 length is 13 residues. Looked up from germline, CDR1 is SGHRS and CDR2 is YFSETQ. The CDR3 is CASSGTGLDEQYF. CDR3 sequence (DNA): TGCGCCAGCAGCGGGACAGGGCTCGACGAGCAGTACTTC.

The chain carries TRBV5-1 and TRBJ1-1; D is undetermined. The CDR3 runs 14 residues. CDR1 and CDR2 from the germline V gene are SGHRS and YFSETQ. V lost 4 bases, J lost 6 bases, and 16 bases lay in between. This CDR3 is CASSPTLALSEAFF. The CDR3 bases are TGCGCCAGCAGCCCCACGTTAGCGCTCTCTGAAGCTTTCTTT.

V usage is TRBV5-1 and J usage is TRBJ2-3; a possible D gene is TRBD1 (5 bases). The V gene's germline CDR1 is SGHRS and CDR2 YFSETQ. The germline V and J ends were trimmed by 2 bases and 2 bases, with 12 bases remaining between them. This CDR3 comprises 15 residues. CDR3 bases: TGCGCCAGCAGCTTCAGGGATCCAAACACAGATACGCAGTATTTT. The encoded protein is CASSFRDPNTDTQYF.

This chain joins TRBV19 and TRBJ2-6, with TRBD1 matching 7 bases. In germline, CDR1 is LNHDA, CDR2 SQIVND (reference sequence). After removal of 3 bases from V and 4 bases from J, the junction contained 9 bases not matched to a gene. The CDR3 spans 17 residues. The CDR3 sequence: CASSIEGAAKGANVLTF. The CDR3 bases are TGTGCCAGTAGTATTGAGGGGGCGGCGAAAGGGGCCAACGTCCTGACTTTC. The whole variable domain, filled in from reference TRBV19 and TRBJ2-6, reads DGGITQSPKYLFRKEGQNVTLSCEQNLNHDAMYWYRQDPGQGLRLIYYSQIVNDFQKGDIAEGYSVSREKKESFPLTVTSAQKNPTAFYLCASSIEGAAKGANVLTFGAGSRLTVL.

CDR3 residues: CAGQNDRGTAGYTF. The CDR3 nucleotides are TGTGCCGGGCAAAACGACAGGGGGACAGCGGGCTACACCTTC. The rearrangement joins TRBV30 to TRBJ1-2; TRBD1 matches at 9 bases. The trim removed 8 bases at V and 8 bases at J, leaving 15 bases unmatched. CDR1 and CDR2 from the germline V gene are GTSNPN and SVGIG (reference sequence). CDR3 length equals 14 residues.

This chain links TRBV20-1 with TRBJ2-1; 9 bases agree with TRBD2. The CDR3 has 17 amino acids. The germline V gene has CDR1 DFQATT and CDR2 SNEGSKA (reference sequence). V lost 3 bases to trimming and J lost 6 bases; unmatched junction nucleotides: 15. CDR3 residues: CSASAQAGGLNFNEQFF. CDR3 DNA: TGCAGTGCTAGTGCTCAAGCGGGAGGACTAAATTTCAATGAGCAGTTCTTC.

The chain is built from TRBV7-8 and TRBJ1-5; no clear D gene. Germline loops: CDR1 SGHVS, CDR2 FQNEAQ. The CDR3 contains 14 residues. V was cut by 0 bases and J by 3 bases, with 6 bases left in between. CDR3 loop: CASSLAGFNQPQHF. Here the CDR3 DNA reads TGTGCCAGCAGCTTAGCCGGGTTCAATCAGCCCCAGCATTTT.

The rearrangement joins TRBV7-6 to TRBJ2-7, with TRBD1 matching 8 bases. CDR1 is SGHVS and CDR2 is FNYEAQ in the germline V gene. CDR3 length: 12 residues. V lost 4 bases and J lost 9; bases outside the gene matches: 5. CDR3 in DNA: TGTGCCAGCAGCTCGACAGGGGATGGGCAGTACTTC. Its protein is CASSSTGDGQYF.

The V gene is TRBV6-1, the J gene TRBJ1-3; D remains unclear. CDR3 length: 15 residues. Trimming took 3 bases from V and 0 from J, leaving 9 bases between them. In germline, CDR1 is MNHNS, CDR2 SASEGT. CDR3 protein: CASSDSQHSGNTIYF. CDR3 DNA: TGTGCCAGCAGTGATTCACAGCACTCTGGAAACACCATATATTTT.